The 8 T cell receptor beta chains presented below share a single source sample, sequenced in a study of spatial heterogeneity in lung cancer. This sample's time point: sample taken at primary tumor resection. TCRdb reprocessed the 5' RACE reads with MiXCR, giving one entry per CDR3 protein. The sample lists about 22,000 distinct CDR3 sequences; about 5.6% were seen once. Sequenced here: PBMCs, sampled at surgery. The receptors stem from a male donor with early-stage non-small cell lung cancer.

This clonotype was recorded many times. The J gene is TRBJ1-1, the V gene TRBV7-3; D is unclear. V lost 2 bases, J lost 5 bases, and 12 bases lay in between. The CDR3 spans 14 residues. Germline CDR1 SGHTA, CDR2 FQGTGA. DNA of the CDR3: TGTGCCAGCAGCTTAGGACGGTTTGGTACTGAAGCTTTCTTT. Its protein is CASSLGRFGTEAFF. Full variable domain (rest looked up from reference TRBV7-3 and TRBJ1-1): GAGVSQTPSNKVTEKGKYVELRCDPISGHTALYWYRQSLGQGPEFLIYFQGTGAADDSGLPNDRFFAVRPEGSVSTLKIQRTERGDSAVYLCASSLGRFGTEAFFGQGTRLTVV.

This clonotype was detected many times. This chain joins TRBV5-6 and TRBJ2-1, with D possibly called TRBD1 or TRBD2 (6 bases each). The CDR3 is 15 amino acids. Trimming shortened V by 1 base and J by 3 bases, and 11 bases separated the two germline ends. CDR1 and CDR2 from the germline V gene are SGHDT and YYEEEE. CDR3 protein: CASSLKGGSYNEQFF. CDR3 nucleotides: TGTGCCAGCAGCTTGAAGGGGGGAAGCTACAATGAGCAGTTCTTC.

The sample holds many counts of this clonotype. The chain has TRBV19 and TRBJ1-5; TRBD1 matches at 8 bases. V trimming: 5 bases; J trimming: 3 bases; junction bases outside the gene matches: 6. The germline V gene encodes CDR1 LNHDA and CDR2 SQIVND (reference sequence). The CDR3 has 15 amino acids. The CDR3 coding sequence is TGTGCCAGTAGTCCCCAGGACAGGGACAATCAGCCCCAGCATTTT. It encodes CASSPQDRDNQPQHF. Full variable domain (outside the CDR3, taken from reference TRBV19 and TRBJ1-5): DGGITQSPKYLFRKEGQNVTLSCEQNLNHDAMYWYRQDPGQGLRLIYYSQIVNDFQKGDIAEGYSVSREKKESFPLTVTSAQKNPTAFYLCASSPQDRDNQPQHFGDGTRLSIL.

This clonotype has a count of ten or more. The V gene is TRBV7-9, the J gene TRBJ1-1; TRBD1 matches at 8 bases. The CDR3 spans 15 residues. Germline CDR1 reads SEHNR; CDR2 reads FQNEAQ (reference sequence). V gave up 5 bases and J gave up 4 bases; unmatched junction bases: 9. DNA of the CDR3: TGTGCCAGCAGCCCCCGGGGTACAGGGGGCACTGAAGCTTTCTTT. Amino acids: CASSPRGTGGTEAFF.

This clonotype came up a few times. The chain carries TRBV5-1 and TRBJ1-1; unclear D gene. This CDR3 is 13 amino acids long. Germline V gene data show CDR1 as SGHRS and CDR2 as YFSETQ. Between the trimmed V and J ends, which lost 5 bases and 1 base, there was a span of 9 bases. The CDR3 protein is CASSLRGNTEAFF. The CDR3 nucleotides are TGCGCCAGCAGTTTGAGAGGGAACACTGAAGCTTTCTTT.

As regards this clonotype: A clone one base away is much larger, so this may be a read error. V and J are TRBV14 and TRBJ2-1; no clear D. The CDR3 contains 14 residues. Germline V lookup: CDR1 SGHDN, CDR2 FVKESK. Written as DNA, the CDR3 is TGTACCACCCCGGACCCGGGTCCTGCGAATGAGCAGTTCTTC. This encodes CTTPDPGPANEQFF.

Ten or more counts support this clonotype. The chain links TRBV28 to TRBJ2-7; no reliable D call. V lost 4 bases and J lost 5, with 9 bases in between. The germline gives CDR1 MDHEN, CDR2 SYDVKM. This CDR3 region has 12 residues. CDR3 protein: CASSSFRDEQYF. DNA of the CDR3: TGTGCCAGCAGTTCCTTTAGGGACGAGCAGTACTTC.

In its sample, this clonotype was seen a few times. The chain couples TRBV29-1 to TRBJ1-1; D may be TRBD1 (5 bases). V lost 3 bases and J lost 3, with 8 bases in between. Germline CDR1 SQVTM, CDR2 ANQGSEA. CDR3 length: 12 residues. The CDR3 DNA reads as TGCAGCGTTGAGGTCAGGGACACTGAAGCTTTCTTT. Translating gives CSVEVRDTEAFF.